This record concerns one TCR beta chain sequence. Sequencing was performed with immunoSEQ multiplex PCR; in TCRdb, only in-frame clones are kept and a portion is missing. Of roughly 80,000 clones in the sample, approximately 85% were seen once. The data originate from a study of OX40 agonist ivuxolimab in advanced cancers. Looking at the study overall: Three patients got partial responses; one had hepatocellular carcinoma and two had cutaneous melanoma.

Germline V gene lookup returns CDR1 SGDLS and CDR2 YYNGEE. Trimming took 4 bases from V and 2 from J, leaving 11 bases between them. This CDR3 contains 14 residues. The sequenced sample was CD4+ or CD8+ T cells sorted from blood, obtained in a trial of the OX40 agonist ivuxolimab. The chain is built from TRBV9 and TRBJ2-3, with a weak D call TRBD1 (6 bases). The sequence was collected from an adult with an advanced solid tumor such as melanoma, head and neck, liver or kidney cancer. The CDR3 sequence: CASSPTGSTDTQYF. The CDR3 DNA reads as TGTGCCAGCAGCCCGACAGGATCCACAGATACGCAGTATTTT. The full variable domain, rest sourced from reference TRBV9 and TRBJ2-3, is DSGVTQTPKHLITATGQRVTLRCSPRSGDLSVYWYQQSLDQGLQFLIQYYNGEERAKGNILERFSAQQFPDLHSELNLSSLELGDSALYFCASSPTGSTDTQYFGPGTRLTVL.